This T cell receptor (beta chain) is drawn from a study of cytomegalovirus exposure and HLA in healthy donors. For the study at large: The approximately 700 first-cohort repertoires shared a platform with the approximately 110 validation repertoires, as reported in a later analysis.

Clones were sequenced by immunoSEQ multiplex PCR, and TCRdb holds only the in-frame ones, with some missing. Here the sample spans 250,000 or so clones, 90% being singletons. The study's findings and limits: Cytomegalovirus-associated TCR beta chains were listed, numbering 150 to 200. Rare TCR sequences dominated, though some public TCRs recurred in many donors.

With regard to this clone: Its antigen is currently unknown.

The sample comprised PBMCs. This TCR was sampled from a woman aged 18-29 years in good health and CMV-seronegative.

The CDR3 bases are TGCGCCAGCAGCCAAGGTCCTGGGCAGAGCTCTGGAAACACCATATATTTT. It yields the protein CASSQGPGQSSGNTIYF. The V and J genes are TRBV4-3 and TRBJ1-3; D remains ambiguous. V lost 1 base, J lost 0 bases, and 13 bases lay in between. Looked up from germline, CDR1 is LGHNA and CDR2 is YSLEER. The CDR3 is made up of 17 amino acids.